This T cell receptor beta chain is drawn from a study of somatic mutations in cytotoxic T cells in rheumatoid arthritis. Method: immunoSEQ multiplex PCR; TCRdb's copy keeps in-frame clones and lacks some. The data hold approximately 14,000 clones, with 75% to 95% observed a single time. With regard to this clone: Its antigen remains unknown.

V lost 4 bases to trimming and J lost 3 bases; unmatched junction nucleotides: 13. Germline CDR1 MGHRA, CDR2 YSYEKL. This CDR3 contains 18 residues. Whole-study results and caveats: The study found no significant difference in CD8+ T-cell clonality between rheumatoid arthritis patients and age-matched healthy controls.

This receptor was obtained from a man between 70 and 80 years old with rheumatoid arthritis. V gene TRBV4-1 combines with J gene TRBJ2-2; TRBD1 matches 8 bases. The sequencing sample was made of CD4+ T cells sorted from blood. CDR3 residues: CASSPPPGQGAYTGELFF. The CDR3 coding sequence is TGCGCCAGCAGCCCCCCACCGGGGCAGGGGGCCTACACCGGGGAGCTGTTTTTT.